One sample yielded the 30 T cell receptor beta chains listed below, sequenced in a study of Ad26.COV2.S vaccination and SARS-CoV-2 variants. The sample's treatment: over 15 received Ad26.COV2.S at low or high dose, single or two shots; roughly 5 received placebo; per-sample allocation not given. On day 63 after the first injection, vaccine and placebo recipients gave samples. The table came from immunoSEQ multiplex PCR; TCRdb's copy has only in-frame clones and leaves some out. The repertoire has about 460,000 clones, nearly 90% of them found once; the top ten carry under 2%. The source material was peripheral blood, sampled in a trial of Ad26.COV2.S vaccine versus placebo. Receptors were obtained from a person aged 18-65 years who received the Ad26.COV2.S COVID-19 vaccine or a placebo.

The table lists this clone with a few counts. The CDR3 sequence is CASSISPGSLGEAFF. The CDR3, as DNA: TGTGCCAGCTCAATCTCCCCCGGGTCCCTTGGGGAAGCTTTCTTT. The chain recombines TRBV4-2 with TRBJ1-1, with D hard to call. Germline CDR1 and CDR2: LGHNA and YNFKEQ. V was shortened by 8 bases and J by 8 bases, with 24 bases between the two germline ends. The CDR3 has 15 residues.

This clone appeared once. The rearrangement joins TRBV5-1 to TRBJ2-1; TRBD2 might be the D (6 bases). Germline CDR1 and CDR2: SGHRS and YFSETQ. The CDR3 is 13 residues long. V dropped 1 base and J dropped 6 bases, with 8 bases sitting between them. This CDR3 reads CASSLLSGNEQFF. CDR3 sequence (DNA): TGCGCCAGCAGCTTGCTTAGCGGCAATGAGCAGTTCTTC. Filled out from reference TRBV5-1 and TRBJ2-1, the complete variable domain reads KAGVTQTPRYLIKTRGQQVTLSCSPISGHRSVSWYQQTPGQGLQFLFEYFSETQRNKGNFPGRFSGRQFSNSRSEMNVSTLELGDSALYLCASSLLSGNEQFFGPGTRLTVL.

This clone appeared once. CDR3 loop: CASSDNRGTYGYTF. The CDR3 DNA reads TGTGCCAGCAGTGACAACAGGGGAACTTATGGCTACACCTTC. This chain links TRBV2 with TRBJ1-2, with 7 bases that match TRBD1. This CDR3 comprises 14 residues. CDR1 is SNHLY, CDR2 FYNNEI, per germline. With 3 bases clipped from V and 5 bases from J, the junction kept 6 bases outside the gene matches.

The chain joins TRBV10-3 to TRBJ1-3; D gene ambiguous. The CDR3 contains 15 residues. The V end was cut by 0 bases, the J end by 3 bases, with 9 bases between. Germline CDR1 reads ENHRY; CDR2 reads SYGVKD. The CDR3 region has the DNA TGTGCCATCAGTGAGTCGAACAGTCATGGAAACACCATATATTTT. Translation gives CAISESNSHGNTIYF.

CDR3 loop: CASLAGSRYEQYF. The CDR3, as DNA: TGTGCCAGTCTAGCGGGAAGCAGGTACGAGCAGTACTTC. The V and J genes are TRBV11-2 and TRBJ2-7; 9 nucleotides match TRBD2. V lost 9 bases and J lost 4; bases outside the gene matches: 7. The CDR3 has 13 amino acids. CDR1 SGHAT and CDR2 FQNNGV come from the germline V gene.

The rearrangement uses TRBV4-3 and TRBJ2-1; TRBD1 is a possible D gene (6 bases). Trimming removed 0 bases from V and 0 bases from J, with 9 bases in between. Germline V gives CDR1 LGHNA, CDR2 YSLEER. The CDR3 length is 16 residues. CDR3 loop: CASSQEVQGSYNEQFF. The DNA of the CDR3 is TGCGCCAGCAGCCAAGAAGTACAGGGCTCCTACAATGAGCAGTTCTTC.

CDR3 sequence reads: CANTPGTSGSLNEQFF. The CDR3 coding sequence is TGTGCCAACACACCCGGGACTAGCGGGAGTTTAAATGAGCAGTTCTTC. J is TRBJ2-1 and V is TRBV27, with 14 bases that match TRBD2. Germline CDR1 MNHEY, CDR2 SMNVEV (reference sequence). The V and J ends lost 10 bases and 7 bases, in that order; junction bases with no gene match: 12. The CDR3 sequence is 16 residues long.

V usage is TRBV29-1 and J usage is TRBJ1-2; D is uncertain. The germline V gene has CDR1 SQVTM and CDR2 ANQGSEA. The CDR3 runs 14 residues. V lost 4 bases and J 1 base, leaving 13 bases between the germline ends. The CDR3 is CSVGPDGDNYGYTF. The DNA of the CDR3 is TGCAGCGTTGGGCCCGACGGAGATAACTATGGCTACACCTTC.

This clone was counted only a few times. This chain joins TRBV27 and TRBJ2-2; TRBD2 aligns across 13 bases. Germline CDR1 MNHEY, CDR2 SMNVEV (reference sequence). Unmatched junction bases numbered 7, after V lost 4 bases and J lost 8 bases. CDR3 size: 16 residues. This CDR3 is CASSSRTSGSSGELFF. DNA for the CDR3: TGTGCCAGCAGTTCTCGGACTAGCGGGAGTTCGGGGGAGCTGTTTTTT.

The CDR3 protein is CASSTPADSPLHF. The CDR3 nucleotides are TGTGCCAGCAGCACCCCAGCAGATTCACCCCTCCACTTT. J is TRBJ1-6 and V is TRBV11-2, with unresolved D. Germline CDR1 reads SGHAT; CDR2 reads FQNNGV. Trimming removed 5 bases from V and 8 bases from J, with 10 bases in between. The CDR3 has 13 amino acids.

J is TRBJ2-7 and V is TRBV19, with D tentatively TRBD2 (5 bases). V lost 10 bases and J lost 3, with 16 bases in between. CDR3 length: 13 residues. The germline gives CDR1 LNHDA, CDR2 SQIVND (reference sequence). In nucleotides, the CDR3 is TGTGCCACCCATGGGCCAGCGGACTACGAGCAGTACTTC. It encodes CATHGPADYEQYF.

This chain joins TRBV29-1 and TRBJ2-7; no reliable D call. The CDR3 extends over 10 amino acids. V was trimmed by 5 bases and J by 5 bases, leaving 7 bases between them. Germline V gene sequence: CDR1 SQVTM, CDR2 ANQGSEA. The CDR3 coding sequence is TGCAGCGTTTGGTTAAACGAGCAGTACTTC. Its protein product is CSVWLNEQYF.

This clone came up once. V is TRBV27 and J is TRBJ2-3; TRBD1 is a possible D gene (5 bases). The CDR3 has 12 amino acids. Germline assignment: CDR1 MNHEY and CDR2 SMNVEV (reference sequence). V dropped 6 bases and J dropped 6 bases, with 10 bases sitting between them. CDR3: CASSSQGDTQYF. In DNA form, the CDR3 reads TGTGCCAGCAGCTCCCAGGGCGATACGCAGTATTTT.

The chain uses TRBV19 and TRBJ1-1; D ambiguous. This CDR3 has 14 amino acids. V was clipped by 5 bases and J by 0 bases, with 10 bases between them. Germline assignment: CDR1 LNHDA and CDR2 SQIVND (reference sequence). The CDR3 coding sequence is TGTGCCAGTAGTTCCCGGGCCGTGAACACTGAAGCTTTCTTT. Its translation: CASSSRAVNTEAFF.

Remarks on this clone: Distinct nucleotide sequences in the sample also encode this CDR3. CDR3: CASSPTGGYYGYTF. Written as DNA, the CDR3 is TGTGCCAGCAGCCCGACAGGGGGATACTATGGCTACACCTTC. The chain recombines TRBV6-2 or TRBV6-3 with TRBJ1-2; 9 bases map to TRBD1. Germline values: CDR1 MNHEY, CDR2 SVGEGT. The CDR3 covers 14 residues. The V and J ends lost 6 bases and 3 bases, in that order; junction bases with no gene match: 5.

The rearrangement links TRBV6-5 to TRBJ2-6; D is uncertain. Germline lookup yields CDR1 MNHEY and CDR2 SVGAGI. V gave up 2 bases and J gave up 0 bases, with 2 bases separating them. The CDR3 loop spans 14 amino acids. As DNA, the CDR3 is TGTGCCAGCAGTTACACCTCTGGGGCCAACGTCCTGACTTTC. Protein: CASSYTSGANVLTF.

The gene calls are TRBV7-8 and TRBJ2-7; TRBD2 matches at 16 bases. V gave up 3 bases and J gave up 3 bases; unmatched junction bases: 11. The CDR3 covers 19 residues. Germline V gene lookup returns CDR1 SGHVS and CDR2 FQNEAQ. The CDR3 DNA sequence: TGTGCCAGCAGCTTCACAGGGACTAGCGGGAGGGCCTGGTTCTACGAGCAGTACTTC. The encoded protein is CASSFTGTSGRAWFYEQYF.

The chain recombines TRBV6-5 with TRBJ2-7; no clear D gene. The CDR3 totals 13 residues. V lost 7 bases to trimming and J lost 0 bases, with 10 bases between them. Germline loops: CDR1 MNHEY, CDR2 SVGAGI. The CDR3 region is CASKVGSSYEQYF. The CDR3 nucleotides are TGTGCCAGCAAAGTCGGCAGCTCCTACGAGCAGTACTTC.

Points on this clone: Other DNA sequences in the same sample also yield this CDR3. J is TRBJ1-2 and V is TRBV19, with a possible D match to TRBD1 (6 bases). The V gene lost 5 bases and the J gene lost 2 bases, with 9 bases spanning the gap. CDR1 and CDR2 (germline): LNHDA, SQIVND (reference sequence). The CDR3 sequence is 13 residues long. The CDR3 DNA reads TGTGCCAGTAGTCCGACAGGAAACTATGGCTACACCTTC. Protein sequence: CASSPTGNYGYTF.

This chain joins TRBV5-1 and TRBJ2-2; no clear D gene. The V and J ends lost 4 bases and 5 bases respectively, with 12 bases between them. The CDR3 loop spans 14 amino acids. Germline values: CDR1 SGHRS, CDR2 YFSETQ. The CDR3 coding sequence is TGCGCCAGCAGCGTGTCAACGCGGACCGGGGAGCTGTTTTTT. It specifies CASSVSTRTGELFF.

The rearrangement uses TRBV11-2 and TRBJ2-3; TRBD2 matches at 12 bases. The CDR3 is made up of 14 amino acids. V gave up 4 bases and J gave up 9 bases; unmatched junction bases: 5. Germline values: CDR1 SGHAT, CDR2 FQNNGV. DNA for the CDR3: TGTGCCAGCAGCTCTCTAGCGGGGGGGACGACGCAGTATTTT. The encoded protein is CASSSLAGGTTQYF.

The rearrangement joins TRBV19 to TRBJ1-6; 8 bases align to TRBD1. Germline lookup yields CDR1 LNHDA and CDR2 SQIVND (reference sequence). This CDR3 is built from 15 residues. V shed 3 bases and J 10 bases; nucleotides not matched to a gene: 8. This chain's CDR3 is CASSISGTGDSPLHF. CDR3 sequence (DNA): TGTGCCAGTAGTATTTCCGGGACAGGCGACTCACCCCTCCACTTT.

The chain is built from TRBV7-2 and TRBJ2-7; D may be TRBD1 (5 bases). The germline CDR1 and CDR2 sequences are SGHTA and FQGNSA. V dropped 5 bases and J dropped 0 bases, with 20 bases sitting between them. The CDR3 is made up of 17 amino acids. For the CDR3, the DNA is TGTGCCAGCAGCCGTCCGAGTAACAGGCAGAGCTCCTACGAGCAGTACTTC. It translates to CASSRPSNRQSSYEQYF.

The rearrangement uses TRBV14 and TRBJ2-7, with 9 bases that match TRBD2. This CDR3 contains 15 residues. V dropped 1 base and J dropped 3; count of bases not matched to a gene: 4. CDR1 is SGHDN and CDR2 is FVKESK in the germline V gene. CDR3 protein: CASSQGTSAYYEQYF. DNA for the CDR3: TGTGCCAGCAGCCAAGGGACTAGCGCTTACTACGAGCAGTACTTC.

This rearrangement joins TRBV19 to TRBJ1-5, with unresolved D. This CDR3 region has 16 residues. Trimming took 7 bases from V and 3 from J, leaving 19 bases between them. Germline V gene data show CDR1 as LNHDA and CDR2 as SQIVND (reference sequence). CDR3 coding DNA: TGTGCCAGTAATGAGAGGCAGGAGAAGAACAATCAGCCCCAGCATTTT. It yields the protein CASNERQEKNNQPQHF.

This clone showed up just a few times. The chain joins TRBV7-9 to TRBJ1-6, with D perhaps TRBD1 (6 bases). Trimming removed 5 bases at V and 10 bases at J, with 12 bases between. The CDR3 runs 13 residues. Per germline, CDR1 SEHNR and CDR2 FQNEAQ (reference sequence). CDR3 in amino acids: CASSAQGESPLHF. CDR3 in DNA: TGTGCCAGCAGCGCACAGGGTGAATCACCCCTCCACTTT. The complete variable domain, with remaining parts taken from reference TRBV7-9 and TRBJ1-6, reads DTGVSQNPRHKITKRGQNVTFRCDPISEHNRLYWYRQTLGQGPEFLTYFQNEAQLEKSRLLSDRFSAERPKGSFSTLEIQRTEQGDSAMYLCASSAQGESPLHFGNGTRLTVT.

The chain carries TRBV7-8 and TRBJ2-5; no clear D. Germline lookup yields CDR1 SGHVS and CDR2 FQNEAQ. This CDR3 spans 11 amino acids. V lost 5 bases to trimming and J lost 5 bases, with 6 bases between them. The CDR3 protein is CASSPAETQYF. As DNA, the CDR3 is TGTGCCAGCAGCCCGGCGGAGACCCAGTACTTC.

V and J are TRBV4-1 and TRBJ1-2; 12 bases align to TRBD1. Germline CDR1 and CDR2: MGHRA and YSYEKL. The J segment lost 2 bases and the V segment lost 2 bases, leaving 6 bases of the junction unmatched. The CDR3 spans 17 residues. CDR3 DNA sequence: TGCGCCAGCAGCCAATACGGGACAGGGGGCAACAACTATGGCTACACCTTC. This sequence encodes CASSQYGTGGNNYGYTF.

The J gene is TRBJ1-6, the V gene TRBV27; TRBD1 aligns across 9 bases. The CDR3 totals 15 residues. V gave up 3 bases and J gave up 9 bases; unmatched junction bases: 6. CDR1 is MNHEY and CDR2 is SMNVEV in the germline V gene (reference sequence). For the CDR3, the DNA is TGTGCCAGCAGTTTTGGGGACAGGGTAGCTTCACCCCTCCACTTT. It is translated as CASSFGDRVASPLHF.

The CDR3: CASSFWGEAGGPPSDTQYF. In nucleotides, the CDR3 is TGTGCCAGCAGTTTCTGGGGGGAAGCGGGAGGGCCTCCGTCAGATACGCAGTATTTT. The chain joins TRBV28 to TRBJ2-3; 10 positions match TRBD2. CDR1 is MDHEN, CDR2 SYDVKM, per germline. The junction had 16 bases not matched to a gene; V was cut back by 3 bases and J by 4 bases. The CDR3 extends over 19 amino acids.